The 5 T cell receptor beta chains below were found in one sample sequenced in a study of blood T cell repertoires in COVID-19. Assay used: immunoSEQ multiplex PCR; TCRdb lists only in-frame clones, some missing. The repertoire includes some 13,000 clones, approximately 86% of them detected once, and roughly 51% sits in the top ten. Sequences were obtained from peripheral blood. The receptors come from a man aged 80 or over with acute or convalescent COVID-19.

This chain links TRBV12-5 with TRBJ1-3; no firm D call. This CDR3 is 16 amino acids long. V gave up 1 base and J gave up 4 bases, with 14 bases separating them. Germline assignment: CDR1 LGHNT and CDR2 FRNRAP. The CDR3 DNA reads as TGTGCTAGTGGTTTGGCAGCGGGTACCCTCGGAAACACCATATATTTT. Translating it yields CASGLAAGTLGNTIYF.

The rearrangement links TRBV9 to TRBJ1-4; D gene unclear. This CDR3 region has 15 residues. Germline CDR1 is SGDLS and CDR2 is YYNGEE. Trimming left V 0 bases short and J 7 bases short, with 13 bases between. CDR3 DNA: TGTGCCAGCAGCGTAGCAGGATTGAGGGCTGAAAAACTGTTTTTT. Its translation: CASSVAGLRAEKLFF.

V usage is TRBV6-1 and J usage is TRBJ2-7, with TRBD2 identical over 10 bases. Germline assignment: CDR1 MNHNS and CDR2 SASEGT. V shed 2 bases, J shed 7 bases, and the junction held 8 bases outside the gene matches. The CDR3 loop spans 15 amino acids. The CDR3: CASSESAGGPYEQYF. CDR3 nucleotides: TGTGCCAGCAGTGAATCAGCGGGAGGGCCATATGAGCAGTACTTC.

The V and J genes are TRBV6-6 and TRBJ2-7; possibly TRBD2 for D (5 bases). This CDR3 has 10 amino acids. Trimming removed 8 bases at V and 3 bases at J, with 5 bases between. The germline V gene encodes CDR1 MNHNY and CDR2 SVGAGI (reference sequence). CDR3 loop: CASGSYEQYF. The CDR3 DNA is TGTGCCAGCGGGAGCTACGAGCAGTACTTC.

The chain couples TRBV30 to TRBJ2-2; D is unclear. Germline CDR1 reads GTSNPN; CDR2 reads SVGIG (reference sequence). The V end lost 0 bases, the J end lost 1 base, and 6 bases lay between the germline ends. The CDR3 covers 14 residues. DNA of the CDR3: TGTGCCTGGAGTGTACTGAAGAACACCGGGGAGCTGTTTTTT. The encoded protein is CAWSVLKNTGELFF.